This T cell receptor (beta chain) was identified in a study of T cells in Graves' hyperthyroidism and ophthalmopathy. CDR1 is SQVTM, CDR2 ANQGSEA, per germline. V was trimmed by 3 bases and J by 5 bases, leaving 13 bases between them. CDR3 length: 13 amino acids. Study observations and caveats: Most clonotypes expanded in the thyroid (above 0.001) were also present in blood.

TCR beta CDR3 sequences were amplified from RNA transcripts. Initially, a first-round RT-PCR of the TCR CDR3 employed the HTBI primer set. Via MiXCR, TCRdb re-called the multiplex PCR reads, giving one row per CDR3 protein. The sample includes around 450,000 distinct CDR3 sequences, more than 15% of them seen just once. This clonotype was picked up many times. Its antigen is not identified. The sequenced material came from blood. The sequence was collected from a young woman with Graves' hyperthyroidism. The V gene is TRBV29-1, the J gene TRBJ1-1, with D hard to call. The CDR3 sequence is CSVDGLSRTEAFF. The CDR3, as DNA: TGCAGCGTTGACGGACTCAGCCGTACTGAAGCTTTCTTT.